This passage covers 30 T cell receptor beta chains from one sample sequenced in a study of T-cell reconstitution after alpha-beta-depleted transplantation in children. Unique molecular identifiers were incorporated into the prepared TCRbeta library. TCRdb reprocessed the PCR reads via MiXCR and lists one record per CDR3 protein. Of 450,000 to 550,000 distinct CDR3 sequences in the sample, 10% to 12% are singletons; the top ten hold 14%. The material was PBMCs, mostly from graft donor cells, obtained 180 days after TCRalphabeta/CD19-depleted stem cell transplant. The receptors come from a female patient aged 2-9 years who had a stem cell transplant for aplastic anemia, so the T cells may come from the graft donor.

The V and J genes are TRBV4-3 and TRBJ2-1; D unclear. The CDR3 is 17 residues long. Germline values: CDR1 LGHNA, CDR2 YSLEER. Trimming took off 0 bases at V and 6 bases at J, with 18 bases between the two ends. The CDR3 protein is CASSQEPSGFNGNEQFF. DNA for the CDR3: TGCGCCAGCAGCCAAGAACCCTCAGGTTTCAACGGCAATGAGCAGTTCTTC.

V and J are TRBV4-2 and TRBJ2-7; TRBD2 is a possible D gene (5 bases). The germline V gene has CDR1 LGHNA and CDR2 YNFKEQ. Trimming took 5 bases from V and 1 from J, leaving 15 bases between them. CDR3 size: 15 residues. The CDR3 sequence is CASSEMRGLSYEQYF. Here the CDR3 DNA reads TGTGCCAGCAGCGAAATGAGAGGGCTTTCCTACGAGCAGTACTTC.

In this sample, this clonotype turned up a few times. CDR3 in amino acids: CASSLKGDWTEAFF. The CDR3 DNA follows: TGTGCCAGCAGTTTAAAGGGGGATTGGACTGAAGCTTTCTTT. This chain links TRBV28 with TRBJ1-1, with D perhaps TRBD1 (6 bases). CDR3 length equals 14 residues. Germline CDR1 is MDHEN and CDR2 is SYDVKM. The V end was cut by 2 bases, the J end by 5 bases, with 12 bases between.

This clonotype was recorded a few times. The V gene is TRBV7-2, the J gene TRBJ2-7; TRBD2 aligns across 13 bases. Looked up from germline, CDR1 is SGHTA and CDR2 is FQGNSA. Trimming cost V 1 base and J 6 bases; bases outside gene matches: 3. The CDR3 has 15 residues. CDR3 DNA sequence: TGTGCCAGCAGCTTAGGGACTAGCGGGAGTGGCGAGCAGTACGTC. The encoded protein is CASSLGTSGSGEQYV.

The V and J genes are TRBV20-1 and TRBJ2-7; 9 nucleotides line up with TRBD2. The CDR3 sequence is 13 residues long. Germline CDR1 and CDR2: DFQATT and SNEGSKA (reference sequence). The trim removed 1 base at V and 5 bases at J, leaving 3 bases unmatched. CDR3 in DNA: TGCAGTGCTAGAGCTAGCGGGACTCACGAGCAGTACGTC. This sequence encodes CSARASGTHEQYV.

In this sample, this clonotype turned up a few times. V usage is TRBV7-6 and J usage is TRBJ1-6; D is ambiguous. CDR1 is SGHVS, CDR2 FNYEAQ, per germline. The CDR3 covers 16 residues. The V and J ends lost 5 bases and 7 bases respectively, with 18 bases between them. The CDR3 here is CASSNDLGRANSPLHF. CDR3 in DNA: TGTGCCAGCAGCAATGATCTGGGGAGAGCCAATTCACCCCTCCACTTT.

This clonotype was observed a handful of times. The gene calls are TRBV4-3 and TRBJ2-6; D gene ambiguous. The V gene's germline CDR1 is LGHNA and CDR2 YSLEER. The CDR3 runs to 18 residues. The ends were cut back, 4 bases at V and 3 bases at J, with 19 bases in the middle. The CDR3 here is CASSLKVQVSLGANVLTF. In DNA form, the CDR3 reads TGCGCCAGCAGCCTTAAGGTCCAGGTTAGCCTTGGGGCCAACGTCCTGACTTTC.

The sample holds a few counts of this clonotype. The rearrangement links TRBV24-1 to TRBJ2-3; no reliable D call. The length of the CDR3 is 15 residues. Germline V gives CDR1 KGHDR, CDR2 SFDVKD. Trimming took 0 bases from V and 6 from J, leaving 12 bases between them. CDR3: CATSDLQIGRDTQYF. The CDR3 DNA reads TGTGCCACCAGTGATTTGCAAATTGGGCGGGATACGCAGTATTTT.

This clonotype was seen more than once but under ten times. This chain joins TRBV20-1 and TRBJ2-7, with D uncertain. Germline V CDR1 and CDR2: DFQATT, SNEGSKA (reference sequence). This CDR3 is built from 12 residues. V was trimmed by 4 bases and J by 5 bases, leaving 12 bases between them. The CDR3 DNA reads as TGCAGTGCTAAATCCCCCCTCCACGAGCAGTACTTC. Translating gives CSAKSPLHEQYF.

The chain is built from TRBV4-3 and TRBJ2-7; tentatively, D is TRBD1 (7 bases). With 0 bases removed from V and 9 bases from J, the gap between germline ends came to 21 bases. Germline V gene data show CDR1 as LGHNA and CDR2 as YSLEER. The CDR3 consists of 16 residues. In DNA form, the CDR3 reads TGCGCCAGCAGCCAAGACTTCCGACAGGGAGGTGGGAGGCAGTACTTC. Translation: CASSQDFRQGGGRQYF.

This clonotype has at least ten counts. An end of the junction does not agree with germline; a read error may underlie this. The chain couples TRBV30 to TRBJ2-1; the D is unclear. Germline assignment: CDR1 GTSNPN and CDR2 SVGIG (reference sequence). The CDR3 sequence is 11 residues long. CDR3 sequence: CAWSRDLRISF. CDR3 DNA: TGTGCCTGGAGCCGCGACTTGAGAATTTCCTTC.

This chain joins TRBV4-3 and TRBJ1-2; 8 nucleotides match TRBD1. The CDR3 has 18 amino acids. Germline V CDR1 and CDR2: LGHNA, YSLEER. Unmatched junction bases numbered 19, after V lost 2 bases and J lost 8 bases. The CDR3 loop reads CASSQRRDRLLFMDGYTF. The CDR3 nucleotides read TGCGCCAGCAGCCAAAGAAGGGACAGGCTTCTATTCATGGACGGCTACACCTTC.

The chain couples TRBV12-3 or TRBV12-4 to TRBJ1-5; D unresolved. The V gene lost 5 bases and the J gene lost 1 base, with 12 bases spanning the gap. The CDR3 spans 15 residues. The CDR3: CASSPGLGSNQPQHF. Here the CDR3 DNA reads TGTGCCAGCAGTCCAGGACTAGGAAGCAATCAGCCCCAGCATTTT.

The chain uses TRBV15 and TRBJ1-3; tentative D call: TRBD1 (5 bases). This CDR3 is built from 14 residues. V lost 3 bases and J lost 4, with 10 bases in between. Germline assignment: CDR1 LNHNV and CDR2 YYDKDF (reference sequence). The CDR3 loop is CATSSSGYGNTIYF. The CDR3 DNA reads as TGTGCCACCAGCAGCTCAGGGTACGGAAACACCATATATTTT.

This clonotype was recorded a few times. V is TRBV29-1 and J is TRBJ1-2; D remains ambiguous. V was cut by 1 base and J by 8 bases, with 14 bases left in between. CDR3 size: 13 residues. Germline CDR1 reads SQVTM; CDR2 reads ANQGSEA. The CDR3 DNA reads TGCAGCGTTGAAGCCCAGACCTTTCCAGGCTACACCTTC. It is translated as CSVEAQTFPGYTF.

The sample holds a few counts of this clonotype. V gene TRBV10-3 combines with J gene TRBJ2-4, with D perhaps matching TRBD1 (6 bases). The germline V and J ends were trimmed by 8 bases and 0 bases, with 14 bases remaining between them. Germline CDR1 ENHRY, CDR2 SYGVKD. The CDR3 is 15 residues long. Here the CDR3 reads CAIGSPGEAKNIQYF. DNA of the CDR3: TGTGCCATCGGATCACCAGGGGAAGCCAAAAACATTCAGTACTTC.

The V call is TRBV7-9, the J call TRBJ1-5; TRBD1 might be the D (5 bases). Germline CDR1 reads SEHNR; CDR2 reads FQNEAQ (reference sequence). There are 14 residues in the CDR3. The germline V and J ends were trimmed by 5 bases and 4 bases, with 12 bases remaining between them. This CDR3 is CASSRGGLNQPQHF. For the CDR3, the DNA is TGTGCCAGCAGCCGGGGGGGGTTAAATCAGCCCCAGCATTTT.

V and J are TRBV29-1 and TRBJ1-4; D is perhaps TRBD1 (6 bases). Germline CDR1 SQVTM, CDR2 ANQGSEA. Trimming took off 6 bases at V and 2 bases at J, with 10 bases between the two ends. The CDR3 length is 13 residues. The chain's CDR3 is CSVQTGTNEKLFF. The CDR3 bases are TGCAGCGTACAGACAGGTACTAATGAAAAACTGTTTTTT.

This clonotype occurred many times. The chain is built from TRBV9 and TRBJ2-1, with TRBD2 matching 7 bases. CDR3 length equals 16 residues. With 0 bases clipped from V and 6 bases from J, the junction kept 9 bases outside the gene matches. Germline CDR1 and CDR2: SGDLS and YYNGEE. In nucleotides, the CDR3 is TGTGCCAGCAGCGTAGGAGGGAGGGAGGTGAGCAATGAGCAGTTCTTC. This gives the protein CASSVGGREVSNEQFF.

This clonotype turned up a few times. This chain uses TRBV6-2 or TRBV6-3 with TRBJ2-7; 10 bases align to TRBD2. The CDR3 totals 15 residues. Germline CDR1 is MNHEY and CDR2 is SVGEGT. The CDR3 DNA is TGTGCGACAGAAGGGCTAGCGGGAGTCTCCTACGAGCAGTACGTC. It specifies CATEGLAGVSYEQYV.

The gene calls are TRBV4-3 and TRBJ2-5; 11 positions match TRBD2. The CDR3 is made up of 20 amino acids. V lost 1 base to trimming and J lost 5 bases; unmatched junction nucleotides: 18. Per the germline V gene, CDR1 is LGHNA and CDR2 is YSLEER. The CDR3 loop reads CASSQVDGRTRLAGRETQYF. For the CDR3, the DNA is TGCGCCAGCAGCCAAGTGGATGGCCGGACAAGACTAGCGGGAAGGGAGACCCAGTACTTC.

The chain employs TRBV20-1 and TRBJ1-5; D call uncertain. CDR1 DFQATT and CDR2 SNEGSKA come from the germline V gene (reference sequence). The CDR3 runs to 14 residues. Trimming cost V 6 bases and J 0 bases, with 12 bases left between them. CDR3 coding DNA: TGCAGTGCCACGGCGGGCAGTAGCAATCAGCCCCAGCATTTT. Its translation is CSATAGSSNQPQHF.

The chain uses TRBV29-1 and TRBJ1-5; TRBD1 agrees at 7 bases. CDR1 and CDR2 from the germline V gene are SQVTM and ANQGSEA. Trimming at V came to 4 bases and at J to 4 bases, leaving 7 bases not matched to a gene. The CDR3 has 14 residues. In nucleotides, the CDR3 is TGCAGCGTTGTGGAGGGGGCTTGGAATCAGCCCCAGCATTTT. Its protein product is CSVVEGAWNQPQHF.

This clonotype was seen only a few times. The genes are TRBV4-1 and TRBJ2-1; 10 bases fit TRBD2. Germline CDR1 and CDR2: MGHRA and YSYEKL. J gave up 9 bases and V 6 bases, and 11 bases lay outside the gene matches. The CDR3 is 15 residues long. CDR3 nucleotides: TGCGCCAGCAGAAACCCTAGCGGGAGTTCGGGTGAGCAGTTCTTC. Protein sequence: CASRNPSGSSGEQFF.

This chain joins TRBV11-2 and TRBJ2-7, with 13 bases fitting TRBD2. The CDR3 extends over 15 amino acids. Germline trimming cut 0 bases from V and 5 bases from J; bases unmatched to any gene: 1. Germline V lookup: CDR1 SGHAT, CDR2 FQNNGV. The DNA of the CDR3 is TGTGCCAGCAGCTTAGAGACTAGCGGGAGGAACGAGCAGTACTTC. It codes for CASSLETSGRNEQYF. The full variable domain, rest sourced from reference TRBV11-2 and TRBJ2-7, is EAGVAQSPRYKIIEKRQSVAFWCNPISGHATLYWYQQILGQGPKLLIQFQNNGVVDDSQLPKDRFSAERLKGVDSTLKIQPAKLEDSAVYLCASSLETSGRNEQYFGPGTRLTVT.

The gene calls are TRBV7-2 and TRBJ2-2; TRBD1 agrees at 11 bases. The CDR3 covers 17 residues. With V trimmed by 5 bases and J by 7 bases, 12 bases remained unmatched. In germline, CDR1 is SGHTA, CDR2 FQGNSA. The CDR3 spells CASSVGGGQGAIGELFF. The CDR3, as DNA: TGTGCCAGCAGCGTAGGAGGTGGACAGGGGGCCATCGGGGAGCTGTTTTTT.

This clonotype was seen a handful of times. The genes are TRBV19 and TRBJ2-1; 7 bases fit TRBD1. CDR1 is LNHDA and CDR2 is SQIVND in the germline V gene (reference sequence). V was pared by 5 bases and J by 5 bases, with 12 bases of the junction left unmatched. This CDR3 contains 16 residues. CDR3 bases: TGTGCCAGTAGTCGCCGCCCGGGACAGAACAACAATGAGCAGTTCTTC. This encodes CASSRRPGQNNNEQFF. The full variable domain, completed using reference TRBV19 and TRBJ2-1, is DGGITQSPKYLFRKEGQNVTLSCEQNLNHDAMYWYRQDPGQGLRLIYYSQIVNDFQKGDIAEGYSVSREKKESFPLTVTSAQKNPTAFYLCASSRRPGQNNNEQFFGPGTRLTVL.

This clonotype was detected ten times or more. The genes are TRBV28 and TRBJ2-7, with D maybe TRBD2 (6 bases). This CDR3 has 12 residues. CDR1 is MDHEN, CDR2 SYDVKM, per germline. V was clipped by 8 bases and J by 3 bases, with 11 bases between them. The chain's CDR3 is CASGRGLYEQYF. The CDR3 DNA reads TGTGCCAGCGGGCGGGGCCTCTACGAGCAGTACTTC. Together with reference TRBV28 and TRBJ2-7, the CDR3 gives the full variable domain: DVKVTQSSRYLVKRTGEKVFLECVQDMDHENMFWYRQDPGLGLRLIYFSYDVKMKEKGDIPEGYSVSREKKERFSLILESASTNQTSMYLCASGRGLYEQYFGPGTRLTVT.

This chain uses TRBV6-2 or TRBV6-3 with TRBJ2-3; TRBD2 matches at 9 bases. J lost 5 bases, V lost 1 base, and 10 bases had no gene match. The CDR3 is 17 residues long. Germline loops: CDR1 MNHEY, CDR2 SVGEGT. The CDR3 nucleotides read TGTGCCAGCAGTTACTGGTCCCGCGGGAGGGCCGGAGATACGCAGTATTTT. Amino acid sequence: CASSYWSRGRAGDTQYF.

The genes are TRBV15 and TRBJ2-4; D gene ambiguous. V lost 0 bases, J lost 2 bases, and 8 bases lay in between. From germline, CDR1 is LNHNV and CDR2 YYDKDF (reference sequence). CDR3 length: 15 residues. DNA of the CDR3: TGTGCCACCAGCAGAGATCCACTGTCCAAAAACATTCAGTACTTC. Its translation is CATSRDPLSKNIQYF.